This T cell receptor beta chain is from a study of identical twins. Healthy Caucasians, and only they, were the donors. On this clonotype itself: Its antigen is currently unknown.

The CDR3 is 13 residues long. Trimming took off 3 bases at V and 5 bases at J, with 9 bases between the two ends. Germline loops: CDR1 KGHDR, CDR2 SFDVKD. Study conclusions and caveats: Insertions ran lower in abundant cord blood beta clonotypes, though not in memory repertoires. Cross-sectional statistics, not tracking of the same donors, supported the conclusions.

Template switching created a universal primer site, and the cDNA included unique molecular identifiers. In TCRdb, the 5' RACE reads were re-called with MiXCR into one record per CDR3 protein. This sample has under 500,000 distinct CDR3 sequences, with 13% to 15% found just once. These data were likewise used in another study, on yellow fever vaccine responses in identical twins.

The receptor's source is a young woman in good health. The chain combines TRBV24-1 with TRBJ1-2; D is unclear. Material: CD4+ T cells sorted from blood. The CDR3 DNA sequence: TGTGCCACCAGTGATCGGCATGAGTATGGCTACACCTTC. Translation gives CATSDRHEYGYTF.